The clone carrying this TCR beta chain was recorded once. The data were taken from a study of blood T cells in healthy people across ages. Germline V lookup: CDR1 SGHRS, CDR2 YFSETQ. Trimming shortened V by 1 base and J by 6 bases, and 11 bases separated the two germline ends. The CDR3 contains 13 residues. Sample-barcoded 5' priming and a J-beta primer mix drove a second PCR of 7 to 11 cycles. TCRdb analysed the 5' RACE reads with MiXCR anew, one entry per CDR3 protein. The table shows 1.5 million to 2 million distinct CDR3 sequences, with around 48% occurring only once. The chain links TRBV5-1 to TRBJ2-7; TRBD1 might be the D (6 bases). This TCR came from a woman aged 40 to 49 in good health. Material for sequencing was blood. The CDR3 DNA sequence: TGCGCCAGCAGCTTGACCGGGACAAGCGAGCAGTACTTC. It specifies CASSLTGTSEQYF.